Listed below are T cell receptor beta chains from one sample, sequenced in a study of graft-versus-host responses after intestinal transplantation. The method was immunoSEQ multiplex PCR; TCRdb's version includes in-frame clones alone and lacks a portion of them. The sample yields 35,000 to 45,000 clones, roughly 96% seen once. Their antigens remain unidentified. Sequencing was performed on unstimulated CD8+ T cells sorted from spleen or lymph node cells, taken before transplant. All receptors come from a human donor who was the organ donor for an intestinal transplant. CDR3s include the opening cysteine and the closing phenylalanine or tryptophan. D genes are given only for firm matches. Clone size is not always given. Where it is, it says once, few, many or a class for expanded clones.

D: TRBD1
V: TRBV5-6
J: TRBJ2-2
size: NA
DNA: TGTGCCAGCAGCCTGACAGGGGTCGGGGAGCTGTTTTTT
CDR3: CASSLTGVGELFF

D: NA
V: TRBV6-4
J: TRBJ2-5
size: NA
DNA: TGTGCCAGCAGTGACTCGAGGGAGACCCAGTACTTC
CDR3: CASSDSRETQYF

D: NA
V: TRBV7-3
J: TRBJ2-5
size: NA
DNA: TGTGCCAGCAGCTTAACGGGGCTAAAGGGCGAGACCCAGTACTTC
CDR3: CASSLTGLKGETQYF

D: NA
V: TRBV27
J: TRBJ2-3
size: NA
DNA: TGTGCCAGCAGTTACAGAGCGACAGATACGCAGTATTTT
CDR3: CASSYRATDTQYF

D: NA
V: TRBV2
J: TRBJ2-5
size: once
DNA: TGTGCCAGCCGGGAAACCTCCCAAGAGACCCAGTACTTC
CDR3: CASRETSQETQYF

D: TRBD2
V: TRBV4-1
J: TRBJ2-7
size: NA
DNA: TGCGCCAGCAGATATTCTAGCGGGGGTCCCTACGAGCAGTACTTC
CDR3: CASRYSSGGPYEQYF

D: NA
V: TRBV9
J: TRBJ2-7
size: once
DNA: TGTGCCAGTTCGGACGGGTTATCCTACGAGCAGTACTTC
CDR3: CASSDGLSYEQYF

D: NA
V: TRBV19
J: TRBJ1-2
size: NA
DNA: TGTGCCAGTAGTCCCTCTGTAGAGGATAACTATGGCTACACCTTC
CDR3: CASSPSVEDNYGYTF

D: NA
V: TRBV4-1
J: TRBJ2-7
size: NA
DNA: TGCGCCAGCAGCCAAGATTTCGACAGTACCTACGAGCAGTACTTC
CDR3: CASSQDFDSTYEQYF

D: TRBD1
V: TRBV27
J: TRBJ2-7
size: NA
DNA: TGTGCCAGCAGTTTCTCACCACAGGGGAGCTCCTACGAGCAGTACTTC
CDR3: CASSFSPQGSSYEQYF

D: NA
V: TRBV2
J: TRBJ1-4
size: NA
DNA: TGTGCCAGCCTGCGACTCAATGAAAAACTGTTTTTT
CDR3: CASLRLNEKLFF

D: TRBD1
V: TRBV5-1
J: TRBJ2-7
size: NA
DNA: TGCGCCAGCAGCTTGGCTGGACAGGGGGTGTACGAGCAGTACTTC
CDR3: CASSLAGQGVYEQYF

D: TRBD2
V: TRBV7-9
J: TRBJ2-7
size: NA
DNA: TGTGCCAGCAGCTTCATTGGGACTAGCGGGGGGAACCCCTACGAGCAGTACTTC
CDR3: CASSFIGTSGGNPYEQYF

D: NA
V: TRBV5-4
J: TRBJ2-2
size: NA
DNA: TGTGCCAGCAGCTTCACCGGTGGCGGCGGGGAGCTGTTTTTT
CDR3: CASSFTGGGGELFF

D: NA
V: TRBV6-6
J: TRBJ2-2
size: NA
DNA: TGTGCCACCTCGACTCCTGTATTCAACACCGGGGAGCTGTTTTTT
CDR3: CATSTPVFNTGELFF

D: NA
V: TRBV4-1
J: TRBJ1-4
size: NA
DNA: TGCGCCAGCAGCCAACCCCTAGGGTTTACTAATGAAAAACTGTTTTTT
CDR3: CASSQPLGFTNEKLFF

D: TRBD2
V: TRBV2
J: TRBJ2-1
size: NA
DNA: TGTGCCAGCGAATGGACTAGCGGGGTCAAAAAGAATGAGCAGTTCTTC
CDR3: CASEWTSGVKKNEQFF

D: TRBD1
V: TRBV6-5
J: TRBJ1-2
size: NA
DNA: TGTGCCAGCAGTTACTCTATGGACAGGGGGCTTGGTGGCTACACCTTC
CDR3: CASSYSMDRGLGGYTF

D: NA
V: TRBV7-2
J: TRBJ2-5
size: NA
DNA: TGTGCCAGCAGCTTGATGAGCCGGGAGACCCAGTACTTC
CDR3: CASSLMSRETQYF

D: TRBD1
V: TRBV7-9
J: TRBJ2-7
size: NA
DNA: TGTGCCAGCAGCTCCGTCCCGGGACAGCTAAGCTCCTACGAGCAGTACTTC
CDR3: CASSSVPGQLSSYEQYF

D: TRBD2
V: TRBV9
J: TRBJ2-2
size: NA
DNA: TGTGCCAGCAGCGTAGACGGTAGCGGGGGGCCCCACACCGGGGAGCTGTTTTTT
CDR3: CASSVDGSGGPHTGELFF

D: TRBD1
V: TRBV5-1
J: TRBJ2-3
size: NA
DNA: TGCGCCAGCAGCTTACATGGGGGACAGGGGGTGATCGGCACAGATACGCAGTATTTT
CDR3: CASSLHGGQGVIGTDTQYF

D: NA
V: TRBV14
J: TRBJ1-6
size: NA
DNA: TGTGCCAGCAGCCAGCTACCGGGAGTGGGATATTCACCCCTCCACTTT
CDR3: CASSQLPGVGYSPLHF

D: TRBD2
V: TRBV4-1
J: TRBJ2-5
size: NA
DNA: TGCGCCAGCAGCCAAAGCGGGGGGGCCGGCGGGGAGACCCAGTACTTC
CDR3: CASSQSGGAGGETQYF

D: NA
V: TRBV10-2
J: TRBJ2-4
size: NA
DNA: TGCGCCAGCAGTGATACGGTTGCGAAAGGGGCGAACATTCAGTACTTC
CDR3: CASSDTVAKGANIQYF

D: NA
V: TRBV19
J: TRBJ2-2
size: NA
DNA: TGTGCCAGTAGCTACTCCACCGGGGAGCTGTTTTTT
CDR3: CASSYSTGELFF

D: NA
V: TRBV5-1
J: TRBJ1-2
size: NA
DNA: TGCGCCAGCAGCTCCAGCCCGGTCAACTATGGCTACACCTTC
CDR3: CASSSSPVNYGYTF

D: NA
V: TRBV21-1
J: TRBJ2-5
size: NA
DNA: TGTGCCAGCAGCAAAGGAATTTCGGAGACCCAGTACTTC
CDR3: CASSKGISETQYF

D: TRBD1
V: TRBV7-8
J: TRBJ2-7
size: NA
DNA: TGTGCCAGCAGTCAGGACAGGTCGACCTACGAGCAGTACTTC
CDR3: CASSQDRSTYEQYF

D: NA
V: TRBV6-5
J: TRBJ1-1
size: once
DNA: TGTGCCAGCAGCCGAGACACTTACACTGAAGCTTTCTTT
CDR3: CASSRDTYTEAFF

D: TRBD1
V: TRBV9
J: TRBJ2-2
size: NA
DNA: TGTGCCAGCAGCGTAAGAACGGACAGGGTTGGCGGGGAGCTGTTTTTT
CDR3: CASSVRTDRVGGELFF

D: NA
V: TRBV5-8
J: TRBJ1-5
size: NA
DNA: TGTGCCAGCAGCTTGTCCGCCCGAAGACAGATAGATCAGCCCCAGCATTTT
CDR3: CASSLSARRQIDQPQHF

D: NA
V: TRBV19
J: TRBJ1-1
size: NA
DNA: TGTGCCAGTAGTTCTACAACAGTCATGAACACTGAAGCTTTCTTT
CDR3: CASSSTTVMNTEAFF

D: NA
V: TRBV7-2
J: TRBJ2-7
size: NA
DNA: TGTGCCAGCAGCGCCTCAGCAGGACCCTTCCACTACGAGCAGTACTTC
CDR3: CASSASAGPFHYEQYF

D: NA
V: TRBV7-9
J: TRBJ1-1
size: NA
DNA: TGTGCCAGCAGAGCGATGAACACTGAAGCTTTCTTT
CDR3: CASRAMNTEAFF

D: TRBD1
V: TRBV14
J: TRBJ1-4
size: NA
DNA: TGTGCCAGCAGCCCTATTGGGACAGGGGGCCGAGGGGAAAAACTGTTTTTT
CDR3: CASSPIGTGGRGEKLFF

D: NA
V: TRBV11-2
J: TRBJ2-3
size: NA
DNA: TGTGCCAGCAGCTTAGATCCCCCCATGGGACGGGGGGCGAATACGCAGTATTTT
CDR3: CASSLDPPMGRGANTQYF

D: NA
V: TRBV27
J: TRBJ1-6
size: NA
DNA: TGTGCCAGCAGTTTTGTTCGGGAAACCACTTCTTCACCCCTCCACTTT
CDR3: CASSFVRETTSSPLHF

D: NA
V: TRBV21-1
J: TRBJ2-3
size: NA
DNA: TGTGCCAGCAGCAAAGGGTCGTACCTCCTTAGCACAGATACGCAGTATTTT
CDR3: CASSKGSYLLSTDTQYF

D: NA
V: TRBV11-3
J: TRBJ2-2
size: NA
DNA: TGTGCCAGCAGCTTTCCGGGGTCCGGGGAGCTGTTTTTT
CDR3: CASSFPGSGELFF

D: NA
V: TRBV7-9
J: TRBJ1-1
size: NA
DNA: TGTGCCAGCAGCGGGAGGTACCTGAACACTGAAGCTTTCTTT
CDR3: CASSGRYLNTEAFF

D: TRBD1
V: TRBV10-3
J: TRBJ1-1
size: NA
DNA: TGTGCCATCAGTGAGGACAGGGAGAGCCTTAACCCTGAAGCTTTCTTT
CDR3: CAISEDRESLNPEAFF

D: NA
V: TRBV5-6
J: TRBJ2-1
size: NA
DNA: TGTGCCAGCAGCTTTGGCAGCTCCTACAATGAGCAGTTCTTC
CDR3: CASSFGSSYNEQFF

D: NA
V: TRBV7-2
J: TRBJ2-5
size: NA
DNA: TGTGCCAGCAGCTACACGGGAGAGACCCAGTACTTC
CDR3: CASSYTGETQYF

D: NA
V: TRBV7-3
J: TRBJ1-1
size: NA
DNA: TGTGCCAGCAGCTTAACAGGGAACACTGAAGCTTTCTTT
CDR3: CASSLTGNTEAFF

D: TRBD1
V: TRBV2
J: TRBJ2-5
size: NA
DNA: TGTGCCAGCAAAACCGGGACAGGTGAAGAGACCCAGTACTTC
CDR3: CASKTGTGEETQYF

D: NA
V: TRBV27
J: TRBJ2-1
size: NA
DNA: TGTGCCAGCAGTATGTACAATGAGCAGTTCTTC
CDR3: CASSMYNEQFF

D: TRBD2
V: TRBV4-3
J: TRBJ2-3
size: NA
DNA: TGCGCCAGCAGCCAAGACGAAAATTTGACTAGCCTTGCAGATACGCAGTATTTT
CDR3: CASSQDENLTSLADTQYF

D: NA
V: TRBV18
J: TRBJ2-1
size: NA
DNA: TGTGCCAGCTCACCACCGAGTCTAGCCGGCTACAATGAGCAGTTCTTC
CDR3: CASSPPSLAGYNEQFF

D: NA
V: TRBV13
J: TRBJ2-1
size: NA
DNA: TGTGCCAGCAGCTTAATAGGGGATGAGCAGTTCTTC
CDR3: CASSLIGDEQFF

D: NA
V: TRBV19
J: TRBJ1-2
size: NA
DNA: TGTGCCAGTAGTAAGCTGGTGAGCTATGGCTACACCTTC
CDR3: CASSKLVSYGYTF

D: NA
V: TRBV5-5
J: TRBJ1-5
size: NA
DNA: TGTGCCAGCAGCTTACGGGGGCCCGAGGATCAGCCCCAGCATTTT
CDR3: CASSLRGPEDQPQHF

D: NA
V: TRBV14
J: TRBJ2-7
size: few
DNA: TGTGCCAGCAGCCAAGTAGTAGGGACCCTGATGAGAGAGCAGTACTTC
CDR3: CASSQVVGTLMREQYF

D: NA
V: TRBV7-9
J: TRBJ2-7
size: few
DNA: TGTGCCAGCAGCTCACTTGGGGAGCGGTACGAGCAGTACTTC
CDR3: CASSSLGERYEQYF

D: NA
V: TRBV7-9
J: TRBJ1-3
size: NA
DNA: TGTGCCAGCAGCCGAGGACAGATTCCTGGAAACACCATATATTTT
CDR3: CASSRGQIPGNTIYF

D: NA
V: TRBV4-3
J: TRBJ1-1
size: NA
DNA: TGCGCCAGCAGCCAATATATCGGGGAGGACACTGAAGCTTTCTTT
CDR3: CASSQYIGEDTEAFF